This T cell receptor (beta chain) was identified in a study of molecular identifiers for immune sequencing clone quantification. Study context: Split five ways in replicates, RNA from about 20,000 or 100,000 naive CD8 cells had four portions sequenced.

Germline lookup yields CDR1 DFQATT and CDR2 SNEGSKA (reference sequence). The CDR3 contains 15 residues. With regard to this clonotype: Its cognate antigen is unknown. A much larger clone differs from this one at a single base, so this may be a read error.

TCRdb reprocessed the PCR reads with MiXCR, giving one entry per CDR3 protein. This sample has about 320,000 distinct CDR3 sequences, with about a fifth found just once. Naive CD8 T cells were sorted, and the gate applied was CD8+CD4-CCR7+CD45RA+. Findings and caveats of the study: Beyond 20 RNA copies, clones held over 97% of effector molecules, compared with under 1% in naive cells.

Sequenced: naive CD8+ T cells from blood, with Jurkat cell RNA spiked in. Subset meaning: FACS-sorted CD8+CD4-CCR7+CD45RA+ naive T cells. This clonotype originated in a human donor in good health. Some libraries in this study had Jurkat cell RNA spiked in. This chain connects TRBV20-1 to TRBJ2-7, with 10 bases identical to TRBD2. The CDR3 sequence: CSAGDTSGMYWEQYF. CDR3 bases: TGCAGTGCTGGAGATACTAGCGGGATGTATTGGGAGCAGTACTTC.